The T cell receptor beta chain described here comes from a study of blood T cells in healthy people across ages. General study results and limits: TCR beta diversity was tightly associated with the proportion of naive T cells. A conclusive naive versus antigen-experienced comparison was prevented by the unsorted PBMCs. In older individuals, TCR beta diversity per million T cells was lower, falling roughly linearly with age. Donor CMV status was unknown, possibly confounding expanded clonotype changes.

V gave up 1 base and J gave up 6 bases, with 10 bases separating them. Germline CDR1 reads SGHAT; CDR2 reads FQNNGV. This CDR3 is built from 14 residues. This clonotype was found a few times. Its antigen is not known. A second 7 to 11 cycle PCR used barcoded and J-beta primers. TCRdb independently ran MiXCR on the 5' RACE reads; one entry per CDR3 protein. Here the sample spans 790,000 or so distinct CDR3 sequences, more than 35% being singletons. The source is a man older than 75 in good health. The sample was blood. This sequence joins TRBV11-2 and TRBJ1-5; TRBD1 is a possible D gene (5 bases). CDR3 sequence: CASSLVGAGQPQHF. DNA of the CDR3: TGTGCCAGCAGCTTAGTTGGGGCAGGTCAGCCCCAGCATTTT. The full variable domain, with the rest looked up from reference TRBV11-2 and TRBJ1-5, is EAGVAQSPRYKIIEKRQSVAFWCNPISGHATLYWYQQILGQGPKLLIQFQNNGVVDDSQLPKDRFSAERLKGVDSTLKIQPAKLEDSAVYLCASSLVGAGQPQHFGDGTRLSIL.